Below are 3 T cell receptor beta chains sequenced from a single sample in a study of a mutant IDH1 vaccine in newly diagnosed glioma. The time point is: week 11, during vaccination. In the vaccine, a single dose held 300 ug of the mutant IDH1 20-mer peptide, along with topical imiquimod. No antigen has been identified for these receptors. TCRdb keeps only in-frame clones here, not all; method: immunoSEQ multiplex PCR. The table lists 35,000 to 40,000 clones, 84% of them singletons. Here the sequenced sample was PBMCs, taken from a glioma patient whose treatment included an IDH1 peptide vaccine. The receptors derive from a man aged 35-49 years with glioma.

This clone was seen a few times. J is TRBJ1-3 and V is TRBV29-1; no firm D call. The germline gives CDR1 SQVTM, CDR2 ANQGSEA. V was clipped by 7 bases and J by 4 bases, with 8 bases between them. This CDR3 region has 11 residues. This CDR3 is CSATVGNTIYF. CDR3 DNA: TGCAGCGCAACAGTCGGAAACACCATATATTTT. The full variable domain, in which reference TRBV29-1 and TRBJ1-3 provide the parts outside the CDR3, is SAVISQKPSRDICQRGTSLTIQCQVDSQVTMMFWYRQQPGQSLTLIATANQGSEATYESGFVIDKFPISRPNLTFSTLTVSNMSPEDSSIYLCSATVGNTIYFGEGSWLTVV.

V usage is TRBV5-5 and J usage is TRBJ2-7, with 8 nucleotides matching TRBD1. The germline V gene has CDR1 SGHKS and CDR2 YYEKEE (reference sequence). After removal of 2 bases from V and 4 bases from J, the junction contained 8 bases not matched to a gene. The CDR3 is 15 amino acids. The CDR3 region has the DNA TGTGCCAGCAGCTTAGGGGGACAGGCCTTATACGAGCAGTACTTC. It codes for CASSLGGQALYEQYF.

This chain connects TRBV2 to TRBJ1-5, with no clear D. This CDR3 contains 15 residues. Looked up from germline, CDR1 is SNHLY and CDR2 is FYNNEI. V lost 7 bases to trimming and J lost 1 base, with 14 bases between them. CDR3 DNA sequence: TGTGCCAGCAACGACGGGCCGGGGAGCAATCAGCCCCAGCATTTT. Translated, it gives CASNDGPGSNQPQHF.